Listed below are T cell receptor beta chains from one sample, sequenced in a study of blood T cell repertoires in COVID-19. Profiling relied on immunoSEQ multiplex PCR, and the TCRdb table lists in-frame clones only, not all of them. The repertoire has about 130,000 clones, 65% to 90% of them found once; the top ten carry 2.3%. Sequencing input: PBMCs or T cells enriched from blood (not recorded which). Every receptor here comes from a woman aged 45-65 years who had recovered from COVID-19. CDR3s include the opening cysteine and the closing phenylalanine or tryptophan. D genes are given only for firm matches. Clone size, where shown, is once, few, many, or a class for clones that have expanded.

clone_size,j_call,d_call,v_call,cdr3_aa,cdr3_nt
.,TRBJ2-7,.,TRBV5-5,CASSPQGDGYEQYF,TGTGCCAGCAGCCCTCAAGGGGATGGCTACGAGCAGTACTTC
.,TRBJ1-1,TRBD1,TRBV29-1,CSVREQGANWGEAFF,TGCAGCGTTCGCGAACAGGGGGCCAACTGGGGTGAAGCTTTCTTT
.,TRBJ1-2,TRBD1,TRBV9,CASSASGTGGYNGYTF,TGTGCCAGCAGCGCCTCCGGGACAGGGGGCTATAATGGCTACACCTTC
few,TRBJ1-6,.,TRBV4-1,CASSQLGAGNSPLHF,TGCGCCAGCAGCCAACTGGGGGCTGGCAATTCACCCCTCCACTTT
.,TRBJ1-5,.,TRBV19,CASKQNSNQPQHF,TGTGCCAGTAAACAGAATAGCAATCAGCCCCAGCATTTT
.,TRBJ2-3,TRBD2,TRBV13,CASSLLFGGASDTQYF,TGTGCCAGCAGCTTACTATTCGGGGGGGCCTCAGATACGCAGTATTTT
.,TRBJ1-1,TRBD1,TRBV4-1,CASSHAGTGGEAFF,TGCGCCAGCAGCCATGCCGGGACAGGGGGTGAAGCTTTCTTT
.,TRBJ1-1,.,TRBV4-1,CASSQDRNTEAFF,TGCGCCAGCAGCCAAGACAGGAACACTGAAGCTTTCTTT
once,TRBJ2-3,.,TRBV6-5,CASSYSPRGTDTQYF,TGTGCCAGCAGTTACTCGCCGAGGGGCACAGATACGCAGTATTTT
.,TRBJ2-5,TRBD2,TRBV4-3,CASSQDSPSGGHQETQYF,TGCGCCAGCAGCCAAGACAGTCCTAGCGGGGGACACCAAGAGACCCAGTACTTC
.,TRBJ1-2,TRBD1,TRBV6-5,CASRRDRGYYGYTF,TGTGCCAGCAGACGGGACAGGGGGTACTATGGCTACACCTTC
.,TRBJ2-5,.,TRBV19,CASSPGQETQYF,TGTGCCAGTAGTCCGGGACAAGAGACCCAGTACTTC
.,TRBJ2-7,TRBD2,TRBV3-1/TRBV3-2,CASSQPGGEQYF,TGTGCCAGCAGCCAACCGGGGGGGGAGCAGTACTTC
.,TRBJ1-6,TRBD1,TRBV6-5,CASADRVNSPLHF,TGTGCCAGCGCCGACAGGGTCAATTCACCCCTCCACTTT
once,TRBJ2-7,TRBD1,TRBV6-2/TRBV6-3,CASSHPRQGRDEQYF,TGTGCCAGCAGCCACCCAAGACAGGGTCGGGACGAGCAGTACTTC